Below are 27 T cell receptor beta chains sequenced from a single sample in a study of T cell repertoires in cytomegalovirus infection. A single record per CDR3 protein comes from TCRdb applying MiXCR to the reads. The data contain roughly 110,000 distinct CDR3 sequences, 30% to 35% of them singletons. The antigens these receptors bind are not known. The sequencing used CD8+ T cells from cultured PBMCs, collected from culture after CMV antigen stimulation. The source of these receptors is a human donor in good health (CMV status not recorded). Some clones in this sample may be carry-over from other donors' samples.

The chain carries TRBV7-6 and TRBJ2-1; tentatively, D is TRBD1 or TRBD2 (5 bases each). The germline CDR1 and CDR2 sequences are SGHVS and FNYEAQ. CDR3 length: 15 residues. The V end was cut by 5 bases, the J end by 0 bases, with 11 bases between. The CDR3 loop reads CASSSRGSSYNEQFF. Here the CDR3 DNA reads TGTGCCAGCAGCAGTCGGGGCAGCTCCTACAATGAGCAGTTCTTC.

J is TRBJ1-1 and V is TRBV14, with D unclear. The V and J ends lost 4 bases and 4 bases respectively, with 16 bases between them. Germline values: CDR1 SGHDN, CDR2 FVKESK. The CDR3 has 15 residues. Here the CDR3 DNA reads TGTGCCAGCAGCCCCCGAGAGGTTTTATTCACTGAAGCTTTCTTT. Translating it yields CASSPREVLFTEAFF.

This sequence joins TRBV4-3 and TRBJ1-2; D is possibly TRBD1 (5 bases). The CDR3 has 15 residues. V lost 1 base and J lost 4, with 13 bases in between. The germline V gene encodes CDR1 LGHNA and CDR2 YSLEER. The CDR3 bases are TGCGCCAGCAGCCAAGTGGCCGGGACGGGCTATGGCTACACCTTC. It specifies CASSQVAGTGYGYTF.

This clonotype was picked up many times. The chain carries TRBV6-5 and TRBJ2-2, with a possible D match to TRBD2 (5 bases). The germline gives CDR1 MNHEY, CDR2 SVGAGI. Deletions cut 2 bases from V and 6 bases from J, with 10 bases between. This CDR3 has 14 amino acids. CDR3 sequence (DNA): TGTGCCAGCAGTTACGCGGGCGGATCCGGGGAGCTGTTTTTT. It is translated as CASSYAGGSGELFF.

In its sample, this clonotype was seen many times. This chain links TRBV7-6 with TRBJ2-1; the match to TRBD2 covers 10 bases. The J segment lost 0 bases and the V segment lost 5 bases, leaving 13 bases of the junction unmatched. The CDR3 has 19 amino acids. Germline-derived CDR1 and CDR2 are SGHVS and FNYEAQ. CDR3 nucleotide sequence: TGTGCCAGCAGCGACTCCGGGACTAGCGTGCGGAGCTCCTACAATGAGCAGTTCTTC. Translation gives CASSDSGTSVRSSYNEQFF.

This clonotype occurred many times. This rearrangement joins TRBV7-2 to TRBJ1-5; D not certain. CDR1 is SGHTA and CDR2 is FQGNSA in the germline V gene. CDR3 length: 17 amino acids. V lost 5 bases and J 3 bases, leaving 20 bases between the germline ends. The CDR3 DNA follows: TGTGCCAGCAGCGCGGACGGCCCCTGGGAACACAATCAGCCCCAGCATTTT. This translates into CASSADGPWEHNQPQHF.

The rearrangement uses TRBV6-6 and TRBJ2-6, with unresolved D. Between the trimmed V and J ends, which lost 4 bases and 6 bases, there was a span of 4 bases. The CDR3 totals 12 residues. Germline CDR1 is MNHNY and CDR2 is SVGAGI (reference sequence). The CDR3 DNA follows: TGTGCCAGCAGTTCCATGGCCAACGTCCTGACTTTC. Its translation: CASSSMANVLTF.

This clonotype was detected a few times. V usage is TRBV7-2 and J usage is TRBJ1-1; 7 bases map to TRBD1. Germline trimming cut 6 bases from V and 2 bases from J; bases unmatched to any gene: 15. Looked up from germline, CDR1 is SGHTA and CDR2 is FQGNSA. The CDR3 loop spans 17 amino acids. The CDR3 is CASRATGQTILNTEAFF. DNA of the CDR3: TGTGCCAGCAGAGCGACGGGACAGACAATTCTTAACACTGAAGCTTTCTTT.

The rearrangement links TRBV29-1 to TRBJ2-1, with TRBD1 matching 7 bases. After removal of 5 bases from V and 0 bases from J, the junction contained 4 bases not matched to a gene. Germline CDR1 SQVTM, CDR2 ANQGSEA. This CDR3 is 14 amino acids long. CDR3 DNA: TGCAGCGTTCTACAGGGGAGCTCCTACAATGAGCAGTTCTTC. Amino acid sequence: CSVLQGSSYNEQFF.

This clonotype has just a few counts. CDR3 bases: TGTGCCAGCAGCTTAGACGATTTGGCGGGGGGGCAGGAGACCCAGTACTTC. Translating it yields CASSLDDLAGGQETQYF. The chain has TRBV7-2 and TRBJ2-5, with 9 bases lining up with TRBD2. Germline V gene data show CDR1 as SGHTA and CDR2 as FQGNSA. The CDR3 consists of 17 residues. V shed 1 base, J shed 5 bases, and the junction held 11 bases outside the gene matches.

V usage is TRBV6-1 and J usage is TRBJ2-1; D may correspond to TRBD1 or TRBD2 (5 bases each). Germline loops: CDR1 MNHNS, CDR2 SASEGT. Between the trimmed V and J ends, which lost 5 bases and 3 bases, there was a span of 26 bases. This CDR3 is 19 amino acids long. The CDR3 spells CASSHLGERGTHYYNEQFF. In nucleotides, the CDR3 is TGTGCCAGCAGTCACCTGGGGGAAAGGGGTACCCACTACTACAATGAGCAGTTCTTC.

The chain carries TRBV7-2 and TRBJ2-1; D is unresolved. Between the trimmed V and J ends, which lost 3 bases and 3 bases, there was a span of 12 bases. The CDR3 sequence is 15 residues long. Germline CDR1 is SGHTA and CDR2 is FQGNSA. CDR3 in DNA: TGTGCCAGCAGCTTCCCCGAAAGGTACTACAATGAGCAGTTCTTC. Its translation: CASSFPERYYNEQFF.

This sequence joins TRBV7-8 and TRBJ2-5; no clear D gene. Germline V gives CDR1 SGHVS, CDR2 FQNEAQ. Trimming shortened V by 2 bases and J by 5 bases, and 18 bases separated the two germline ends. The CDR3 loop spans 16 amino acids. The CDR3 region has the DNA TGTGCCAGCAGCTTACACCCCATGGTGGTGGGGGAGACCCAGTACTTC. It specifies CASSLHPMVVGETQYF.

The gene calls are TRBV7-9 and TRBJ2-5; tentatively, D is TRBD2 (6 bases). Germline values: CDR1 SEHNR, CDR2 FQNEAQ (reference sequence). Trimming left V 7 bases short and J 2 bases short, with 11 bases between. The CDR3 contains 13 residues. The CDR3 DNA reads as TGTGCCAGCAACCGGGGGTTGCAAGAGACCCAGTACTTC. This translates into CASNRGLQETQYF.

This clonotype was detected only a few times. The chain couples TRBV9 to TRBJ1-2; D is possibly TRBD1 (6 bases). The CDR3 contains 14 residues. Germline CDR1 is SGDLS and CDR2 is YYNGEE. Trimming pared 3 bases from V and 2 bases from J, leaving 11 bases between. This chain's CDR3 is CASSGTGFNYGYTF. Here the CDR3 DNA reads TGTGCCAGCAGCGGTACAGGGTTCAACTATGGCTACACCTTC.

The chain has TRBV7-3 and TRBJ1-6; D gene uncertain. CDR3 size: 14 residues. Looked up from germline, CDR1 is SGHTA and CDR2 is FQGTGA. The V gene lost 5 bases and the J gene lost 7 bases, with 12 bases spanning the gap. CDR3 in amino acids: CASSPPEYNSPLHF. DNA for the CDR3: TGTGCCAGCAGCCCCCCGGAGTACAATTCACCCCTCCACTTT.

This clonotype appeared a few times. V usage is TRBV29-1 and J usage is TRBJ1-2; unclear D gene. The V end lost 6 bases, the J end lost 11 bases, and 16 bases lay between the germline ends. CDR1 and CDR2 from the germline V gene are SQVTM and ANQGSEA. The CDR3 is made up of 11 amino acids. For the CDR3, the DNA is TGCAGCGTGGCCGGGCTCTGGGGATACACCTTC. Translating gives CSVAGLWGYTF.

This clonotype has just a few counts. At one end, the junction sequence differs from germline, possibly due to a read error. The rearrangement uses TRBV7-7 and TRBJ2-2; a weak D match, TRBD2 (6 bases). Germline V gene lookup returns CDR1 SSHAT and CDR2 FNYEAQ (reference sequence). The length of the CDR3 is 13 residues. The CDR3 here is CASSPGGTGELFF. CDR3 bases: TGTGCTAGCAGTCCCGGGGGCACCGGGGAGCTGTTTTTT.

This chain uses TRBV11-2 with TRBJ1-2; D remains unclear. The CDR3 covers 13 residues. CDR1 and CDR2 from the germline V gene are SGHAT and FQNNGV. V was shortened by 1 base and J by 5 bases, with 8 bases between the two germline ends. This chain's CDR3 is CASSLGALYGYTF. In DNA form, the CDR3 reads TGTGCCAGCAGCTTAGGGGCTCTTTATGGCTACACCTTC.

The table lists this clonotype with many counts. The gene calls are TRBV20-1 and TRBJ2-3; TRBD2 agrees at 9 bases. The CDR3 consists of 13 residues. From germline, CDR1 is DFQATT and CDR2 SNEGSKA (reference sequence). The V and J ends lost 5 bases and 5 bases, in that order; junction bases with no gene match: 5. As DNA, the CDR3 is TGCAGTGCTCCGGGACTAGCTAGAGATACGCAGTATTTT. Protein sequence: CSAPGLARDTQYF.

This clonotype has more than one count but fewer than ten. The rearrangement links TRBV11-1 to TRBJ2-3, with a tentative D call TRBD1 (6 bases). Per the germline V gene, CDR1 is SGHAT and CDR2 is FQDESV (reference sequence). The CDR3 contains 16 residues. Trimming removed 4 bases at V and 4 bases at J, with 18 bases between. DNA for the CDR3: TGTGCCAGCAGCTACGATACAGGGAGCGTCCCAGATACGCAGTATTTT. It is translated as CASSYDTGSVPDTQYF.

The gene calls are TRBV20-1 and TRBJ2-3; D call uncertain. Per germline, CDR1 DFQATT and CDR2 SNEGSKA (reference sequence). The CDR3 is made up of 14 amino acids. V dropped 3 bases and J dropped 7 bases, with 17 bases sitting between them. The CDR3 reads CSARPPENLHTQYF. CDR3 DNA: TGCAGTGCTAGGCCCCCTGAGAATTTGCATACGCAGTATTTT.

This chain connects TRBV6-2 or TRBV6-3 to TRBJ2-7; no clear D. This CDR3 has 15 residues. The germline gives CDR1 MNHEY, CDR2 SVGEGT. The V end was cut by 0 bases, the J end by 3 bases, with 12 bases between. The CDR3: CASSYSPRNFYEQYF. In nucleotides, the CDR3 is TGTGCCAGCAGTTACTCCCCCAGAAATTTCTACGAGCAGTACTTC.

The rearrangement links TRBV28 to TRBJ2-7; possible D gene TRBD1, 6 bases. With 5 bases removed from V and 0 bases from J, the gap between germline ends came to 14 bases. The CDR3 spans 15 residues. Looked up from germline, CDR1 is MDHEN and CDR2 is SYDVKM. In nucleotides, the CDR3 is TGTGCCAGCAGTATACACAGGGTGGGCTCCTACGAGCAGTACTTC. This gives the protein CASSIHRVGSYEQYF.

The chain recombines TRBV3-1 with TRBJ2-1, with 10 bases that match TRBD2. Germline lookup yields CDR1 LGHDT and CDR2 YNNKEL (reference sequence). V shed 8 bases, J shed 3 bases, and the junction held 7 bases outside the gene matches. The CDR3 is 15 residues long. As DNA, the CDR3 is TGTGCCAGCTCTAAGGTAGCGGGGGGCTACAATGAGCAGTTCTTC. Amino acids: CASSKVAGGYNEQFF.

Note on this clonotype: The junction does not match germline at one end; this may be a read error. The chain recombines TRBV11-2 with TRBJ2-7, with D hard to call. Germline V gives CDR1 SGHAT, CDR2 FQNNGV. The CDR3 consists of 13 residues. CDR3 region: CASSAGYFYEPYF. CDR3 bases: TGTGCCAGCAGCGCCGGGTACTTCTACGAGCCGTACTTC.

The DNA of the CDR3 is TGTGCCAGCAGCTTGGGGTTTCCCATGGGGGGGCTTGGGAATGCTTTCTTT. Protein product: CASSLGFPMGGLGNAFF. The rearrangement uses TRBV5-4 and TRBJ1-1, with D perhaps matching TRBD1 (6 bases). V lost 0 bases to trimming and J lost 11 bases, with 26 bases between them. From germline, CDR1 is SGHNT and CDR2 YYREEE (reference sequence). There are 17 residues in the CDR3.